This TCR beta chain was profiled in a study of T cell responses to AZD1222 COVID-19 vaccine. Points from the study as a whole: Possibly, clonal diversity was underestimated; donors were largely white British and included more females. Of spike-specific TCRs, nearly half reportedly target regions left unmutated in variants. All repertoire sampling was performed exclusively after the peak T cell response.

TCRdb keeps only in-frame clones here, not all; method: immunoSEQ multiplex PCR. The sample has some 170,000 clones, around nine tenths seen once. About this clone: What it binds is not known.

Germline values: CDR1 SQVTM, CDR2 ANQGSEA. With 4 bases removed from V and 7 bases from J, the gap between germline ends came to 10 bases. The CDR3 spans 11 residues. The receptor was derived from an adult in good health. Sequencing used peripheral blood, obtained on day 0 of AZD1222 vaccination. V and J are TRBV29-1 and TRBJ1-2; unclear D gene. This CDR3 is CSVGLGFGYTF. DNA of the CDR3: TGCAGCGTTGGTTTAGGTTTTGGCTACACCTTC.